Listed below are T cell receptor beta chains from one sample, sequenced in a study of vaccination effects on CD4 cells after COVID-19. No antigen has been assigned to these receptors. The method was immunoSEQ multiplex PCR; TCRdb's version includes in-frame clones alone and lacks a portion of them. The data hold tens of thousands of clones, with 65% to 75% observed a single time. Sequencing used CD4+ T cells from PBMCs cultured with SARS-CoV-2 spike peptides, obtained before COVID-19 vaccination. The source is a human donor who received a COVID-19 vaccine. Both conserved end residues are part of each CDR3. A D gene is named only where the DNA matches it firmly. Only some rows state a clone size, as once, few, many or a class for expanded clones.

cdr3_aa: CASSESGRMGGYTF
cdr3_nt: TGTGCCAGCAGCGAGAGTGGACGTATGGGTGGCTACACCTTC
d_call: .
clone_size: few
j_call: TRBJ1-2
v_call: TRBV7-9

cdr3_aa: CSGTQGASTGELFF
cdr3_nt: TGCAGCGGGACACAGGGGGCGAGCACCGGGGAGCTGTTTTTT
d_call: TRBD1
clone_size: .
j_call: TRBJ2-2
v_call: TRBV29-1

cdr3_aa: CASSRDSDTQYF
cdr3_nt: TGTGCCAGCAGTAGGGACTCAGATACGCAGTATTTT
d_call: .
clone_size: .
j_call: TRBJ2-3
v_call: TRBV2

cdr3_aa: CASQGGAGLYEQYF
cdr3_nt: TGCGCCAGCCAGGGGGGGGCAGGGCTGTACGAGCAGTACTTC
d_call: .
clone_size: .
j_call: TRBJ2-7
v_call: TRBV4-1

cdr3_aa: CASSRGQVHSYEQYF
cdr3_nt: TGTGCCAGTAGTAGGGGACAGGTGCACTCCTACGAGCAGTACTTC
d_call: TRBD1
clone_size: .
j_call: TRBJ2-7
v_call: TRBV19

cdr3_aa: CASSRTQRGAYEQYF
cdr3_nt: TGTGCCAGCAGCCGAACTCAACGGGGAGCCTACGAGCAGTACTTC
d_call: .
clone_size: .
j_call: TRBJ2-7
v_call: TRBV6-5

cdr3_aa: CASSTSGGTNEQFF
cdr3_nt: TGCGCCAGCTCAACTAGCGGGGGTACCAATGAGCAGTTCTTC
d_call: TRBD2
clone_size: .
j_call: TRBJ2-1
v_call: TRBV4-1

cdr3_aa: CASSLDRALYEQYF
cdr3_nt: TGTGCCAGCAGTCTCGATAGGGCATTATACGAGCAGTACTTC
d_call: .
clone_size: .
j_call: TRBJ2-7
v_call: TRBV2

cdr3_aa: CASSYSGGDNQPQHF
cdr3_nt: TGTGCCAGCAGTTACTCAGGGGGCGATAATCAGCCCCAGCATTTT
d_call: TRBD1
clone_size: once
j_call: TRBJ1-5
v_call: TRBV6-5

cdr3_aa: CATSDPPGQGYGYTF
cdr3_nt: TGTGCCACCAGTGATCCCCCAGGGCAGGGGTATGGCTACACCTTC
d_call: .
clone_size: .
j_call: TRBJ1-2
v_call: TRBV24-1

cdr3_aa: CASSLELAGEQFF
cdr3_nt: TGTGCCAGCAGCTTGGAACTAGCAGGTGAGCAGTTCTTC
d_call: .
clone_size: .
j_call: TRBJ2-1
v_call: TRBV5-4

cdr3_aa: CASSLRREKDTQYF
cdr3_nt: TGTGCCAGCAGCTTAAGGCGGGAGAAAGATACGCAGTATTTT
d_call: TRBD2
clone_size: .
j_call: TRBJ2-3
v_call: TRBV7-9

cdr3_aa: CASSVGPTGTEAFF
cdr3_nt: TGTGCCAGCAGCGTAGGACCCACAGGCACTGAAGCTTTCTTT
d_call: .
clone_size: few
j_call: TRBJ1-1
v_call: TRBV9

cdr3_aa: CASTQEASGEQFF
cdr3_nt: TGTGCCAGCACCCAGGAGGCATCTGGGGAGCAGTTCTTC
d_call: .
clone_size: few
j_call: TRBJ2-1
v_call: TRBV2

cdr3_aa: CASSIQRNTEAFF
cdr3_nt: TGTGCCAGTAGTATACAGAGGAACACTGAAGCTTTCTTT
d_call: .
clone_size: .
j_call: TRBJ1-1
v_call: TRBV19

cdr3_aa: CASSTTGSYEQYF
cdr3_nt: TGTGCCAGTAGTACAACAGGGAGCTACGAGCAGTACTTC
d_call: .
clone_size: .
j_call: TRBJ2-7
v_call: TRBV19

cdr3_aa: CASSSGTGGIYGYTF
cdr3_nt: TGTGCCAGCAGTTCCGGGACAGGGGGCATCTATGGCTACACCTTC
d_call: TRBD1
clone_size: .
j_call: TRBJ1-2
v_call: TRBV2

cdr3_aa: CASSLNIGGQYF
cdr3_nt: TGTGCCAGCAGCTTAAATATTGGCGGGCAGTACTTC
d_call: .
clone_size: few
j_call: TRBJ2-7
v_call: TRBV13

cdr3_aa: CASSAAMTPNIQYF
cdr3_nt: TGTGCCAGCAGCGCTGCTATGACCCCAAACATTCAGTACTTC
d_call: .
clone_size: .
j_call: TRBJ2-4
v_call: TRBV7-2

cdr3_aa: CAMGGVRDTGELFF
cdr3_nt: TGTGCCATGGGCGGGGTACGTGACACCGGGGAGCTGTTTTTT
d_call: .
clone_size: few
j_call: TRBJ2-2
v_call: TRBV5-4

cdr3_aa: CASSLASGTGYTGELFF
cdr3_nt: TGTGCCAGCAGCTTAGCGTCCGGGACAGGGTACACCGGGGAGCTGTTTTTT
d_call: TRBD1
clone_size: .
j_call: TRBJ2-2
v_call: TRBV7-9

cdr3_aa: CASSQLDRPGYGYTF
cdr3_nt: TGTGCCAGCAGCCAACTCGACAGGCCGGGCTATGGCTACACCTTC
d_call: .
clone_size: few
j_call: TRBJ1-2
v_call: TRBV3-1/TRBV3-2

cdr3_aa: CATSEGGPSYEQYF
cdr3_nt: TGTGCCACCAGTGAGGGGGGACCCTCCTACGAGCAGTACTTC
d_call: .
clone_size: few
j_call: TRBJ2-7
v_call: TRBV24-1

cdr3_aa: CASSFRLAGTTSYEQYF
cdr3_nt: TGTGCCAGCAGCTTCAGACTAGCGGGAACCACCTCCTACGAGCAGTACTTC
d_call: TRBD2
clone_size: .
j_call: TRBJ2-7
v_call: TRBV11-2

cdr3_aa: CASSEGQGSYNEQFF
cdr3_nt: TGTGCCAGCAGCGAGGGACAGGGATCCTACAATGAGCAGTTCTTC
d_call: TRBD1
clone_size: .
j_call: TRBJ2-1
v_call: TRBV25-1

cdr3_aa: CASSYPRRGLNTEAFF
cdr3_nt: TGTGCCAGCAGTTACCCGAGGAGGGGGCTGAACACTGAAGCTTTCTTT
d_call: TRBD1
clone_size: once
j_call: TRBJ1-1
v_call: TRBV6-6

cdr3_aa: CASRLESSGRIDSYNEQFF
cdr3_nt: TGTGCAAGTCGCTTAGAGTCTAGCGGGAGGATTGACTCCTACAATGAGCAGTTCTTC
d_call: .
clone_size: .
j_call: TRBJ2-1
v_call: TRBV12-2

cdr3_aa: CASTPGRTYGYTF
cdr3_nt: TGTGCCAGCACCCCGGGCAGGACCTATGGCTACACCTTC
d_call: .
clone_size: once
j_call: TRBJ1-2
v_call: TRBV12-3/TRBV12-4

cdr3_aa: CAWRLDILNTGELFF
cdr3_nt: TGTGCCTGGAGGCTGGACATACTGAACACCGGGGAGCTGTTTTTT
d_call: .
clone_size: .
j_call: TRBJ2-2
v_call: TRBV30

cdr3_aa: CASRSDREGSSYNSPLHF
cdr3_nt: TGTGCCAGCAGATCAGACAGGGAGGGGAGCTCCTATAATTCACCCCTCCACTTT
d_call: TRBD1
clone_size: .
j_call: TRBJ1-6
v_call: TRBV7-8

cdr3_aa: CASSFGGGEETQYF
cdr3_nt: TGTGCCAGCAGCTTCGGCGGGGGCGAAGAGACCCAGTACTTC
d_call: .
clone_size: .
j_call: TRBJ2-5
v_call: TRBV7-2

cdr3_aa: CASSDASGGETQYF
cdr3_nt: TGTGCCAGCAGTGATGCATCGGGGGGAGAGACCCAGTACTTC
d_call: TRBD2
clone_size: once
j_call: TRBJ2-5
v_call: TRBV2

cdr3_aa: CASSVTSGGETQYF
cdr3_nt: TGTGCCAGCAGCGTAACTAGCGGGGGAGAGACCCAGTACTTC
d_call: TRBD2
clone_size: few
j_call: TRBJ2-5
v_call: TRBV9

cdr3_aa: CASSEQGEQYF
cdr3_nt: TGCGCCAGCAGCGAACAGGGTGAGCAGTACTTC
d_call: .
clone_size: once
j_call: TRBJ2-7
v_call: TRBV5-1

cdr3_aa: CASSSYTGNTEAFF
cdr3_nt: TGCGCCAGCAGCTCATATACAGGAAACACTGAAGCTTTCTTT
d_call: .
clone_size: few
j_call: TRBJ1-1
v_call: TRBV5-1

cdr3_aa: CASSRSRDFYGYTF
cdr3_nt: TGTGCCAGCAGCAGGTCACGGGACTTTTATGGCTACACCTTC
d_call: .
clone_size: few
j_call: TRBJ1-2
v_call: TRBV7-9

cdr3_aa: CASSASTGPQNTEAFF
cdr3_nt: TGCGCCAGCAGCGCCTCGACAGGGCCCCAGAACACTGAAGCTTTCTTT
d_call: TRBD1
clone_size: .
j_call: TRBJ1-1
v_call: TRBV4-1

cdr3_aa: CASSSDLLSSYEQYF
cdr3_nt: TGTGCCAGCAGTTCGGACTTGCTAAGCTCCTACGAGCAGTACTTC
d_call: .
clone_size: once
j_call: TRBJ2-7
v_call: TRBV4-2

cdr3_aa: CASSSFSGVDTQYF
cdr3_nt: TGTGCCAGCAGTTCTTTTTCAGGGGTTGATACGCAGTATTTT
d_call: .
clone_size: .
j_call: TRBJ2-3
v_call: TRBV2

cdr3_aa: CASSQSRDNYEQYF
cdr3_nt: TGTGCCAGCTCACAGTCCCGGGACAACTACGAGCAGTACTTC
d_call: .
clone_size: .
j_call: TRBJ2-7
v_call: TRBV18

cdr3_aa: CASSYNQGVTEAFF
cdr3_nt: TGTGCCAGCAGTTACAACCAGGGAGTGACTGAAGCTTTCTTT
d_call: .
clone_size: few
j_call: TRBJ1-1
v_call: TRBV6-5

cdr3_aa: CASGGLPNGEQYF
cdr3_nt: TGTGCCAGCGGGGGACTCCCGAACGGCGAGCAGTACTTC
d_call: .
clone_size: .
j_call: TRBJ2-7
v_call: TRBV14

cdr3_aa: CASTWTESNSPLHF
cdr3_nt: TGTGCCAGCACTTGGACGGAGAGTAATTCACCCCTCCACTTT
d_call: .
clone_size: .
j_call: TRBJ1-6
v_call: TRBV2

cdr3_aa: CASSVALGGRGTDTQYF
cdr3_nt: TGTGCCAGCAGCGTAGCCCTCGGAGGCAGGGGAACAGATACGCAGTATTTT
d_call: .
clone_size: .
j_call: TRBJ2-3
v_call: TRBV9

cdr3_aa: CASSLSVQETQYF
cdr3_nt: TGTGCCAGCTCACTGTCAGTTCAAGAGACCCAGTACTTC
d_call: .
clone_size: .
j_call: TRBJ2-5
v_call: TRBV18